This T cell receptor (beta chain) was documented in a study of blood T cell repertoires in COVID-19. Overall study context: Researchers got acute and convalescent COVID-19 samples from the United States, Italy and Spain. Sources were T cells, B-cell-depleted T cells, or PBMCs; the material itself was cDNA or gDNA.

V shed 4 bases and J 0 bases; nucleotides not matched to a gene: 4. This CDR3 has 16 amino acids. Germline CDR1 MGHRA, CDR2 YSYEKL. In the authors' workflow: By means of reference gene primer amplification, nucleated cell counts were estimated. Only in-frame clones appear in the TCRdb table, and some are missing; sequencing was by immunoSEQ multiplex PCR. The D gene and trimming were derived from the DNA, and the V and J assignments and clone size from that table. This table has around 150,000 clones, 92% appearing once. Seattle participants joined during active infection and were tracked over time. This clonotype originated in a man in his thirties or forties with COVID-19, enrolled during active disease. What was sequenced was peripheral blood. The chain links TRBV4-1 to TRBJ1-4; TRBD1 matches at 8 bases. CDR3 residues: CASSRTGPATNEKLFF. CDR3 sequence (DNA): TGCGCCAGCAGCCGGACAGGGCCAGCAACTAATGAAAAACTGTTTTTT.